One sample yielded the 21 T cell receptor beta chains listed below, sequenced in a study of shared clonotypes between healthy human individuals. Produced via immunoSEQ multiplex PCR; TCRdb's table is partial and in-frame only. The data contain approximately 1,500,000 clones, around 98% of them singletons. Sequencing input: naive CD4+ T cells sorted from blood. As for subset: CD45RA+ positively selected. These receptors were obtained from a man under 40 in good health.

Comment on this clone: This sample also contains other DNA sequences that code for the same CDR3. The V and J genes are TRBV14 and TRBJ2-2; a possible D gene is TRBD2 (5 bases). The CDR3 loop spans 14 amino acids. Germline V CDR1 and CDR2: SGHDN, FVKESK. V lost 1 base to trimming and J lost 5 bases, with 8 bases between them. This chain's CDR3 is CASSQVGGTGELFF. CDR3 nucleotides: TGTGCCAGCAGCCAAGTTGGAGGAACCGGGGAGCTGTTTTTT.

The chain links TRBV2 to TRBJ1-5; TRBD1 aligns across 7 bases. The CDR3 contains 14 residues. Germline CDR1 and CDR2: SNHLY and FYNNEI. Trimming removed 6 bases from V and 3 bases from J; junction bases left unmatched: 5. The CDR3 loop is CASRAGQINQPQHF. The CDR3 DNA reads TGTGCCAGCAGGGCGGGACAGATCAATCAGCCCCAGCATTTT.

This sequence joins TRBV6-5 and TRBJ2-3; D is tentatively TRBD1 or TRBD2 (5 bases each). CDR3 size: 14 residues. Germline CDR1 reads MNHEY; CDR2 reads SVGAGI. The V end lost 4 bases, the J end lost 0 bases, and 8 bases lay between the germline ends. The DNA for the CDR3 is TGTGCCAGCAGTTTGAGGGGTAGCACAGATACGCAGTATTTT. It yields the protein CASSLRGSTDTQYF.

J is TRBJ1-1 and V is TRBV5-4; 8 bases fit TRBD1. Losses at the gene ends were 7 bases for V and 3 bases for J; bases not matched to a gene: 8. Germline V lookup: CDR1 SGHNT, CDR2 YYREEE (reference sequence). The CDR3 is 14 amino acids. The DNA of the CDR3 is TGTGCCAGCCGCGGGACAGGTTCCTACACTGAAGCTTTCTTT. As protein: CASRGTGSYTEAFF.

The V and J genes are TRBV9 and TRBJ2-1; D possibly corresponds to TRBD1 (6 bases). V gave up 3 bases and J gave up 4 bases, with 14 bases separating them. Germline lookup yields CDR1 SGDLS and CDR2 YYNGEE. CDR3 length equals 15 residues. This CDR3 reads CASSEMTGTYNEQFF. The CDR3 coding sequence is TGTGCCAGCAGCGAGATGACAGGCACATACAATGAGCAGTTCTTC.

The chain is built from TRBV29-1 and TRBJ1-1; D gene unclear. The CDR3 contains 13 residues. V lost 6 bases and J 1 base, leaving 12 bases between the germline ends. Germline loops: CDR1 SQVTM, CDR2 ANQGSEA. The CDR3 DNA reads as TGCAGCGTCCGACCCTTAACGAACACTGAAGCTTTCTTT. Its translation is CSVRPLTNTEAFF.

This chain uses TRBV5-6 with TRBJ2-7, with 8 nucleotides matching TRBD2. Germline values: CDR1 SGHDT, CDR2 YYEEEE. The junction had 6 bases not matched to a gene; V was cut back by 4 bases and J by 0 bases. This CDR3 has 15 residues. Here the CDR3 reads CASSPRTSYSYEQYF. The CDR3 coding sequence is TGTGCCAGCAGCCCGAGGACTAGCTACTCCTACGAGCAGTACTTC.

Points on this clone: Sequence at one end of the junction differs from germline and may be a read error. The rearrangement joins TRBV4-2 to TRBJ2-7; D is unresolved. CDR3 length: 11 residues. Germline CDR1 reads LGHNA; CDR2 reads YNFKEQ. CDR3 in amino acids: CASSAIYKQYF. CDR3 DNA sequence: TGTGCCAGCAGCGCGATCTACAAGCAGTACTTC.

The chain couples TRBV30 to TRBJ1-5; possible D gene TRBD1, 5 bases. CDR3 length: 17 amino acids. Germline-derived CDR1 and CDR2 are GTSNPN and SVGIG (reference sequence). V lost 2 bases and J lost 3, with 20 bases in between. CDR3 residues: CAWSMERETENNQPQHF. CDR3 bases: TGTGCCTGGAGTATGGAGCGGGAGACAGAGAACAATCAGCCCCAGCATTTT.

The V and J genes are TRBV7-3 and TRBJ2-1; D may match TRBD1 or TRBD2 (5 bases each). CDR3 length: 17 residues. V shed 4 bases and J shed 0 bases, with 16 bases lying between them. Per the germline V gene, CDR1 is SGHTA and CDR2 is FQGTGA. Written as DNA, the CDR3 is TGTGCCAGCAGCTCGTATACGGGGCTAGCCTCCTACAATGAGCAGTTCTTC. Its translation: CASSSYTGLASYNEQFF.

To note about this clone: Other DNA sequences of this sample code for an identical CDR3. The J gene is TRBJ2-7, the V gene TRBV11-2; no reliable D call. V shed 1 base and J shed 3 bases, with 10 bases lying between them. CDR1 and CDR2 (germline): SGHAT, FQNNGV. This CDR3 contains 14 residues. In DNA form, the CDR3 reads TGTGCCAGCAGCTTAGTATCGGGCAGCTACGAGCAGTACTTC. Protein: CASSLVSGSYEQYF. The full variable domain, with the rest looked up from reference TRBV11-2 and TRBJ2-7, is EAGVAQSPRYKIIEKRQSVAFWCNPISGHATLYWYQQILGQGPKLLIQFQNNGVVDDSQLPKDRFSAERLKGVDSTLKIQPAKLEDSAVYLCASSLVSGSYEQYFGPGTRLTVT.

This rearrangement joins TRBV15 to TRBJ2-7; 7 bases map to TRBD2. The CDR3 runs to 15 residues. The V segment lost 2 bases and the J segment 5 bases; nucleotides outside the gene matches: 9. Per germline, CDR1 LNHNV and CDR2 YYDKDF (reference sequence). In DNA form, the CDR3 reads TGTGCCACCAGCAGACCGACTAGCCCTGGTGACGAGCAGTACTTC. Its translation is CATSRPTSPGDEQYF.

The rearrangement links TRBV6-5 to TRBJ2-2; TRBD1 matches 7 bases. V lost 0 bases and J lost 6; bases outside the gene matches: 4. CDR1 is MNHEY and CDR2 is SVGAGI in the germline V gene. CDR3 length: 15 residues. The CDR3 DNA reads as TGTGCCAGCAGTTACTCCCTAGGGGGCTCCGGGGAGCTGTTTTTT. This gives the protein CASSYSLGGSGELFF.

The V and J genes are TRBV15 and TRBJ2-3, with D possibly matching TRBD1 (6 bases). Trimming removed 0 bases from V and 4 bases from J, with 11 bases in between. The V gene's germline CDR1 is LNHNV and CDR2 YYDKDF (reference sequence). This CDR3 region has 15 residues. CDR3: CATSREQGFPDTQYF. For the CDR3, the DNA is TGTGCCACCAGCAGAGAACAGGGTTTCCCAGATACGCAGTATTTT.

V and J are TRBV29-1 and TRBJ2-7; D remains unclear. V gave up 3 bases and J gave up 0 bases, with 9 bases separating them. Per the germline V gene, CDR1 is SQVTM and CDR2 is ANQGSEA. The CDR3 has 13 amino acids. The CDR3 bases are TGCAGCGTTGAGGCCTTACCCTCCTACGAGCAGTACTTC. As protein: CSVEALPSYEQYF.

The V call is TRBV29-1, the J call TRBJ2-1; TRBD1 might be the D (5 bases). Germline CDR1 reads SQVTM; CDR2 reads ANQGSEA. Trimming pared 4 bases from V and 6 bases from J, leaving 13 bases between. The CDR3 is 13 amino acids. The CDR3 DNA is TGCAGCGTTGCAGGGCGATTGAGCAATGAGCAGTTCTTC. Translating it yields CSVAGRLSNEQFF.

The rearrangement uses TRBV5-5 and TRBJ2-7; 12 nucleotides match TRBD2. The V and J ends lost 4 bases and 1 base, in that order; junction bases with no gene match: 3. Germline loops: CDR1 SGHKS, CDR2 YYEKEE (reference sequence). The CDR3 spans 15 residues. CDR3 protein: CASSGTSGRSYEQYF. In DNA, the CDR3 is TGTGCCAGCAGCGGTACTAGCGGGAGGTCCTACGAGCAGTACTTC. Full variable domain (missing parts from reference TRBV5-5 and TRBJ2-7): DAGVTQSPTHLIKTRGQQVTLRCSPISGHKSVSWYQQVLGQGPQFIFQYYEKEERGRGNFPDRFSARQFPNYSSELNVNALLLGDSALYLCASSGTSGRSYEQYFGPGTRLTVT.

CDR3 sequence: CASSPAGGVGDTQYF. CDR3 bases: TGTGCCAGCTCACCAGCGGGAGGGGTTGGAGATACGCAGTATTTT. The genes are TRBV18 and TRBJ2-3; TRBD2 aligns across 9 bases. V shed 2 bases and J 5 bases; nucleotides not matched to a gene: 5. CDR1 is KGHSH, CDR2 LQKENI, per germline. The CDR3 extends over 15 amino acids. Full variable domain (remainder filled in from reference TRBV18 and TRBJ2-3): NAGVMQNPRHLVRRRGQEARLRCSPMKGHSHVYWYRQLPEEGLKFMVYLQKENIIDESGMPKERFSAEFPKEGPSILRIQQVVRGDSAAYFCASSPAGGVGDTQYFGPGTRLTVL.

The J gene is TRBJ2-7, the V gene TRBV5-1, with a tentative D call TRBD2 (6 bases). Trimming stripped 4 bases from V and 3 bases from J, with 17 bases between. The germline V gene encodes CDR1 SGHRS and CDR2 YFSETQ. This CDR3 is built from 15 residues. The CDR3 coding sequence is TGCGCCAGCAGCCCTACCGGCGGGAATGACTACGAGCAGTACTTC. Residues: CASSPTGGNDYEQYF.

The V call is TRBV30, the J call TRBJ1-1; no definite D call. The CDR3 has 11 residues. Per germline, CDR1 GTSNPN and CDR2 SVGIG (reference sequence). The CDR3: CGGSSDTEAFF. CDR3 DNA sequence: TGTGGTGGGAGCTCGGACACTGAAGCTTTCTTT.

J is TRBJ1-2 and V is TRBV6-5; D is possibly TRBD1 (5 bases). CDR3 length: 13 amino acids. Germline values: CDR1 MNHEY, CDR2 SVGAGI. V was pared by 8 bases and J by 7 bases, with 17 bases between. The CDR3 coding sequence is TGTGCCAGCGGGAGGCGCTTAGGGGTTGGCTACACCTTC. The encoded protein is CASGRRLGVGYTF.